Listed here is a single TCR beta chain. In the original analysis: How many nucleated cells were present was estimated from reference gene primer amplification. Clones were read by immunoSEQ multiplex PCR, and TCRdb kept only the in-frame ones, dropping some. V and J calls plus clone size are reproduced from that table; the DNA served to infer D and trimming. This sample has tens of thousands of clones, with about 71% found just once. These data come from a study of blood T cell repertoires in COVID-19. The ends were cut back, 5 bases at V and 2 bases at J, with 12 bases in the middle. Germline lookup yields CDR1 LGHDT and CDR2 YNNKEL (reference sequence). This CDR3 contains 14 residues.

The chain has TRBV3-1 (or the pseudogene TRBV3-2) and TRBJ1-1, with D perhaps matching TRBD1 (6 bases). This receptor was obtained from a woman in her 50s with acute or convalescent COVID-19. Sequenced input: peripheral blood. This chain's CDR3 is CASSKGHLNTEAFF. CDR3 nucleotides: TGTGCCAGCAGCAAGGGACACCTTAACACTGAAGCTTTCTTT.